The rows below give T cell receptor beta chains drawn from one sample of a study of T-cell memory formation after mild COVID-19. Using its own MiXCR run on the 5' RACE reads, TCRdb lists one record per CDR3 protein. The data show more than 250,000 distinct CDR3 sequences, about 16% seen once. Specimen: PBMCs or a T cell subset sorted from them (not recorded which). The receptors shown here come from a man aged 18 to 29 who had mild COVID-19 (a few samples of this study predate the infection). Cell type and time point are not known. The CDR3 runs from the conserved cysteine through the conserved F or W. The D gene is left open where the match is weak. Expanded clones get a size class; other rows say once, few or many, or leave the size out.

V	J	D	size	DNA	CDR3
TRBV4-1	TRBJ1-2	NA	few	TGCGCCAGCAGCCAAGTACGTTCTAGGAGGGGAAGAGGGAACTATGGCTACACCTTC	CASSQVRSRRGRGNYGYTF
TRBV7-3	TRBJ2-1	NA	many	TGTGCCAGCAGCTTAGAGGGGCGGGGACGAAGCTCCTACAATGAGCAGTTCTTC	CASSLEGRGRSSYNEQFF
TRBV5-4	TRBJ1-4	NA	few	TGTGCCAGCAGCCTCCTGGGGGAAAAACTGTTTTTT	CASSLLGEKLFF
TRBV12-5	TRBJ1-5	NA	NA	TGTGCTAGTGGTTTGACGCGCACAGGAAGCAATCAGCCCCAGCATTTT	CASGLTRTGSNQPQHF
TRBV12-5	TRBJ2-1	TRBD2	NA	TGTGCTAGTGGTTTGGGGAGCGGGGGGCCAGATGAGCAGTTCTTC	CASGLGSGGPDEQFF
TRBV5-5	TRBJ2-5	TRBD1	NA	TGTGCCTGCAGCGTCGACAGGGGGGTAGAGACCCAGTACTTC	CACSVDRGVETQYF
TRBV6-1	TRBJ1-5	NA	NA	TGTGCCAGCAGTGATCAGGGAGACTATCAGCCCCAGCATTTT	CASSDQGDYQPQHF
TRBV6-2/TRBV6-3	TRBJ2-3	NA	NA	TGTGCGGGCCGGGGCGGGCCGAGCACAGATACGCAGTATTTT	CAGRGGPSTDTQYF
TRBV5-4	TRBJ1-3	NA	once	TGTGCCAGCAGCCGGGCGGTTTCCTCTGGAAACACCATATATTTT	CASSRAVSSGNTIYF
TRBV9	TRBJ2-7	TRBD2	few	TGTGCCAGCAGCCCCCAGGGACTAGCGGTTTCCTACGAGCAGTACTTC	CASSPQGLAVSYEQYF
TRBV7-2	TRBJ2-7	TRBD2	once	TGTGCCAGCACCGGGACTAGCGGGCCTTACGAGCAGTACTTC	CASTGTSGPYEQYF
TRBV7-8	TRBJ2-7	NA	NA	TGTGCCAGCAGCTTAGATTGGGCAGGCGTTGGCGAGCAGTACTTC	CASSLDWAGVGEQYF
TRBV12-3/TRBV12-4	TRBJ1-6	NA	NA	TGTGCCAGAAGTTTAGCGCGAGGGCATTCACCCCTCCACTTT	CARSLARGHSPLHF
TRBV5-1	TRBJ2-5	TRBD1	NA	TGCGCCAGCAGCGCGACAGGGACAGAGACCCAGTACTTC	CASSATGTETQYF
TRBV29-1	TRBJ2-7	NA	NA	TGCAGCGTTGAAGAAGCGGACAACTACGAGCAGTACTTC	CSVEEADNYEQYF
TRBV12-3/TRBV12-4	TRBJ1-1	TRBD1	few	TGTGCCAGCGGATACCGGGACAGGGTCTTTTCTGAAGCTTTCTTT	CASGYRDRVFSEAFF
TRBV5-1	TRBJ1-1	NA	NA	TGCGCCAGCAGCTTGGGACCGTGGGTGGACACTGAAGCTTTCTTT	CASSLGPWVDTEAFF
TRBV4-1	TRBJ1-1	NA	NA	TGCGCCAGCAGCCAAGGGGCGACGTCGTGGGGCACTGAAGCTTTCTTT	CASSQGATSWGTEAFF
TRBV3-1	TRBJ2-2	TRBD2	few	TGTGCCAGCAGCCTACTAGCGGGGGGCACCGGGGAGCTGTTTTTT	CASSLLAGGTGELFF
TRBV12-3/TRBV12-4	TRBJ2-3	NA	many	TGTGCCAGCAGTCCTTTTAAGGGGGGGCCCCCAGATACGCAGTATTTT	CASSPFKGGPPDTQYF
TRBV29-1	TRBJ2-1	NA	NA	TGCGGTGCTGGCATATACAATGAGCAGTTCTTC	CGAGIYNEQFF
TRBV7-2	TRBJ2-5	TRBD2	NA	TGTGCCAGCAGCCTAGGGCTTACTAGCGGGGGGGCTGGAGAGACCCAGTACTTC	CASSLGLTSGGAGETQYF
TRBV5-1	TRBJ2-7	NA	NA	TGCGCCAGCAGCCCAGATACGGGCGGCTACGAGCAGTACTTC	CASSPDTGGYEQYF